The present TCR beta chain was sequenced within a study of blood T cell repertoires in COVID-19. Cohorts were based on clinical histories the participants reported. Per the germline V gene, CDR1 is MDHEN and CDR2 is SYDVKM. The CDR3 runs 15 residues. J was trimmed by 3 bases and V by 4 bases; bases with no gene match: 5. Authors' data handling: Reference gene primers were amplified, and this amplification served to estimate nucleated cell counts. The method was immunoSEQ multiplex PCR; TCRdb's version includes in-frame clones alone and lacks a portion of them. The V and J calls and clone size were taken over from that table, and D and trimming were inferred from the DNA. The sample has roughly 420,000 clones, over 75% seen once; the top ten hold 0.95% to 1%.

The source material was PBMCs or T cells enriched from blood (not recorded which). The sequence was obtained from a woman aged 25 to 45 with acute COVID-19. This rearrangement joins TRBV28 to TRBJ2-7; TRBD1 matches at 11 bases. Here the CDR3 reads CASSSAGTGGYEQYF. CDR3 bases: TGTGCCAGCAGTTCCGCCGGGACAGGGGGCTACGAGCAGTACTTC.